A selection of T cell receptor beta chains follows, all from one sample in a study of T cell repertoires in cytomegalovirus infection. TCRdb passed the reads through MiXCR, listing each CDR3 protein once. In the table there are 600,000 to 800,000 distinct CDR3 sequences, roughly 24% of which are singletons. Specimen: CD8+ T cells from PBMCs. These receptors all stem from a human donor in good health (CMV status not recorded). Some clones in this sample may be carry-over from other donors' samples. Both conserved end residues are part of each CDR3. D genes are given only for firm matches. Not every row has a clone size; where given, it reads once, few, many or a size class.

d_call clone_size j_call v_call cdr3_nt cdr3_aa
. many TRBJ1-1 TRBV12-3/TRBV12-4 TGTGCCAGCAGCGTAACAGGGAACACTGAAGCTTTCTTT CASSVTGNTEAFF
TRBD1 . TRBJ1-3 TRBV29-1 TGCAGCGTTGAACAGGGGGCTACTGGAAACACCATATATTTT CSVEQGATGNTIYF
. . TRBJ1-3 TRBV28 TGTGCCAGCAGTTCCAACCAGTCGAACTCTGGAAACACCATATATTTT CASSSNQSNSGNTIYF
TRBD1 . TRBJ1-5 TRBV6-6 TGTGCCAGCAGTTCCGCGACAGGGCCGAATCGAAGCAATCAGCCCCAGCATTTT CASSSATGPNRSNQPQHF
TRBD1 many TRBJ2-1 TRBV12-5 TGTGCTAGTGGTTTCTCAACAAACAGGGGCAATGAGCAGTTCTTC CASGFSTNRGNEQFF
. . TRBJ2-1 TRBV20-1 TGCAGTGCTAGCCTCGAGGAGGTTCCCTACAATGAGCAGTTCTTC CSASLEEVPYNEQFF
TRBD1 . TRBJ2-1 TRBV11-3 TGTGCCAGCCGTGGACAGGGGAACAATGAGCAGTTCTTC CASRGQGNNEQFF
TRBD1 many TRBJ1-2 TRBV28 TGTGCCAGCACCCCCCCCCCGCAGGGGGCGGATGGCTACACCTTC CASTPPPQGADGYTF
. . TRBJ1-6 TRBV6-5 TGTGCCAGCAGTAAGGGACCTAATTCACCCCTCCACTTT CASSKGPNSPLHF
. many TRBJ2-2 TRBV12-3/TRBV12-4 TGTGCCAGCAGTTTCCGGACTGATCACCGGGAGCTGTTTTTT CASSFRTDHRELFF
. . TRBJ1-5 TRBV28 TGTGCCAGCAGTTTAGTTCTAGGGCGGCAGCCCCAGCATTTT CASSLVLGRQPQHF